Following are 11 T cell receptor beta chains from one sample sequenced in a study of tumor-infiltrating lymphocytes in primary liver carcinoma (dated by TCRdb to about 2017). RNA from unsorted whole blood was extracted with TRIzol reagent, and germline DNA was obtained with the DNeasy Blood & Tissue kit. The instrument given in TCRdb is Illumina HiSeq 2500. A constant-region primer and ProtoScript II reverse transcriptase were used to reverse-transcribe TCRbeta-specific cDNA from approximately 550 ng total RNA. Three nested multiplex PCR rounds, following a slightly modified ARM-PCR procedure, were used to build the TCRbeta libraries. The first two PCR rounds used multiplex TRBV1-TRBV30 forward primers with a Cbeta reverse primer, each for roughly 11 cycles. In-frame beta chains were kept once TCRdb had trimmed the public reads at Q25 with fastp and called clones with MiXCR. Rows with a matching CDR3 protein are joined into one entry that keeps the most common DNA and genes. Counted in this sample were about 200,000 distinct CDR3 sequences; 65% of them appeared once. Jointly, the top ten make up 7% to 8.5% of the sample.

The sequencing sample was made of peripheral blood. The receptor set was obtained from a woman aged 55-69 years with primary liver carcinoma and hepatitis B virus infection.

As to this clonotype: The junction departs from the called germline gene at one end, perhaps through a read error. The rearrangement uses TRBV6-6 and TRBJ2-1; the D is unclear. The CDR3 is made up of 8 amino acids. CDR1 is MNHNY and CDR2 is SVGAGI in the germline V gene (reference sequence). The CDR3 protein is CTSSEHFF. Here the CDR3 DNA reads TGTACCAGCAGTGAGCACTTCTTC.

This clonotype has just one count. Germline is not matched at one junction end, which may reflect a read error. This chain connects TRBV5-1 to TRBJ2-7, with D tentatively TRBD2 (6 bases). Germline V gene sequence: CDR1 SGHRS, CDR2 YFSETQ. The CDR3 runs to 14 residues. The CDR3 DNA reads TGCTCCAGCAGCTTGGCGGGGTTCCCCTACGAGCAGTACTTC. Protein sequence: CSSSLAGFPYEQYF.

A word on this clonotype: Its ends do not fully match the called genes, so a read error is possible. The gene calls are TRBV11-1 and TRBJ1-1; 8 positions agree with TRBD1. Germline V gene data show CDR1 as SGHAT and CDR2 as FQDESV (reference sequence). The CDR3 covers 14 residues. CDR3 DNA: TGTGCTAGCAGCCGACCAGGGGGCCTCACTGAAGCTTTCTTT. Protein: CASSRPGGLTEAFF.

On this clonotype: Mismatch with germline at one junction end may stem from a read error. J is TRBJ2-3 and V is TRBV5-4; no reliable D call. This CDR3 comprises 11 residues. Germline CDR1 and CDR2: SGHNT and YYREEE (reference sequence). CDR3 nucleotides: TGTGTCAGCAGCTCCCTGTATACGCAGTGTTTC. Translated, it gives CVSSSLYTQCF. The full variable domain, with the rest looked up from reference TRBV5-4 and TRBJ2-3, is ETGVTQSPTHLIKTRGQQVTLRCSSQSGHNTVSWYQQALGQGPQFIFQYYREEENGRGNFPPRFSGLQFPNYSSELNVNALELDDSALYLCVSSSLYTQCFGPGTRLTVL.

A word on this clonotype: A much larger clone sits a single nucleotide away, making a read error possible. This chain connects TRBV5-5 to TRBJ1-1; the D is unclear. CDR3 length: 12 amino acids. Germline V lookup: CDR1 SGHKS, CDR2 YYEKEE (reference sequence). CDR3 protein: CARSLEELGAFF. As DNA, the CDR3 is TGTGCCAGGAGCTTAGAGGAACTTGGGGCTTTCTTT.

For this clonotype: This may come from a read error, since a much larger clone is one base off. The chain joins TRBV28 to TRBJ1-5; no clear D. Between the trimmed V and J ends, which lost 3 bases and 3 bases, there was a span of 12 bases. The CDR3 runs to 15 residues. The germline gives CDR1 MDHEN, CDR2 SYDVKM. This CDR3 is CASSFSHGNNQPQHF. For the CDR3, the DNA is TGTGCCAGCAGTTTTTCTCACGGTAACAATCAGCCCCAGCATTTT.

About this clonotype: Sequence at one end of the junction differs from germline and may be a read error. The chain carries TRBV5-6 and TRBJ1-6; 10 bases are a match to TRBD1. Germline assignment: CDR1 SGHDT and CDR2 YYEEEE. The CDR3 covers 16 residues. CDR3 region: CASSLQRTGGNTPFHF. The CDR3 DNA follows: TGTGCCAGCAGCTTGCAGCGGACAGGGGGTAATACACCCTTCCACTTT.

In the case of this clonotype: Lacking the conserved final phenylalanine or tryptophan, this CDR3 likely reflects a read error. The genes are TRBV11-3 and TRBJ2-2, with TRBD1 as a possible D gene (6 bases). This CDR3 region has 15 residues. The germline V gene has CDR1 SGHNT and CDR2 YENEEA. V was clipped by 5 bases and J by 4 bases, with 14 bases between them. CDR3 bases: TGTGCCAGCAGCCAGGGGCCTAGCAGCACCGGGGAGCTGTTTTCT. Its translation: CASSQGPSSTGELFS.

The DNA of the CDR3 is TGTGCCAGCAGCTTGGACGGGGGGTCTAGCTCCTACAATGAGCAGTTCTTC. Translating gives CASSLDGGSSSYNEQFF. This chain uses TRBV5-4 with TRBJ2-1; TRBD2 aligns across 7 bases. The CDR3 is 17 amino acids. Germline V gene lookup returns CDR1 SGHNT and CDR2 YYREEE (reference sequence). J lost 0 bases, V lost 0 bases, and 6 bases had no gene match. Variable domain in full (rest from reference TRBV5-4 and TRBJ2-1): ETGVTQSPTHLIKTRGQQVTLRCSSQSGHNTVSWYQQALGQGPQFIFQYYREEENGRGNFPPRFSGLQFPNYSSELNVNALELDDSALYLCASSLDGGSSSYNEQFFGPGTRLTVL.

As for this clonotype: A much larger clone differs by one base, so this may be a read error. V and J are TRBV29-1 and TRBJ1-2, with D possibly matching TRBD1 (5 bases). The V gene lost 1 base and the J gene lost 9 bases, with 21 bases spanning the gap. The CDR3 length is 15 residues. Germline CDR1 and CDR2: SQVTM and ANQGSEA. CDR3 loop: CSVEGGQGGRYSYTF. The CDR3 DNA reads as TGCAGCGTTGAAGGTGGTCAGGGTGGACGGTATAGCTACACCTTC.

About this clonotype: The junction departs from the called germline gene at one end, perhaps through a read error. The chain carries TRBV11-2 and TRBJ2-3, with 9 bases identical to TRBD1. This CDR3 region has 16 residues. Germline CDR1 SGHAT, CDR2 FQNNGV. CDR3: CASSSTRLQGAGMQYF. CDR3 nucleotide sequence: TGTGCAAGCAGCTCAACCCGGTTACAGGGGGCAGGTATGCAGTATTTT.